This T cell receptor (beta chain) was recorded in a study of blood T cells in healthy people across ages. V trimming: 0 bases; J trimming: 7 bases; junction bases outside the gene matches: 2. The CDR3 covers 15 residues. Germline V gives CDR1 SEHNR, CDR2 FQNEAQ (reference sequence). Using a J-beta primer mix together with a sample-barcoded 5' primer, a second PCR was run for roughly 7 to 12 cycles. Each cDNA molecule, via a template-switch adaptor with 12 random nucleotides, was tagged. One entry per CDR3 protein results from TCRdb running MiXCR on the 5' RACE reads. The sample contains about 1.1 million distinct CDR3 sequences, 35% to 45% of which appear only once.

The TCR sequence derives from a man aged 18-30 years in good health. Input material: blood. The chain is built from TRBV7-9 and TRBJ2-1; 11 nucleotides agree with TRBD1. The CDR3 bases are TGTGCCAGCAGCTTAGCGGGGACAGGGGGGAATGAGCAGTTCTTC. Its protein product is CASSLAGTGGNEQFF.